This TCR beta chain derives from a study of regulatory T cells in long-lasting Graves disease. Notes on the study in general: Not thyroid tissue but only peripheral blood was studied.

Time point specified: newly diagnosed GD, antithyroid drugs for less than 3 months. RNA isolated from PBMCs was used to make the TCR library. This clonotype appeared a few times. The antigen is undetermined. Through Arm-PCR of CDR3 regions and iRepertoire HTBI primers, TCR beta libraries were built. Via MiXCR, TCRdb re-called the multiplex PCR reads, giving one row per CDR3 protein. The sample lists 550,000 to 700,000 distinct CDR3 sequences, around 15% occurring once. With V trimmed by 4 bases and J by 2 bases, 7 bases remained unmatched. Germline V lookup: CDR1 SGDLS, CDR2 YYNGEE. The CDR3 totals 17 residues. These data are also associated with another study on T cells in Graves' hyperthyroidism and ophthalmopathy. In that study: HTBI primers were used for first-round RT-PCR of the TCR CDR3.

Sequences were derived from peripheral blood mononuclear cells (PBMCs), sampled at new diagnosis, from a patient treated with antithyroid drugs. This sequence joins TRBV9 and TRBJ2-3; TRBD2 agrees at 13 bases. The TCR comes from a man aged 18 to 29 with Graves disease. For the CDR3, the DNA is TGTGCCAGCAGCCTTGGGACTAGCGGGATTGTCACAGATACGCAGTATTTT. Amino acid sequence: CASSLGTSGIVTDTQYF.